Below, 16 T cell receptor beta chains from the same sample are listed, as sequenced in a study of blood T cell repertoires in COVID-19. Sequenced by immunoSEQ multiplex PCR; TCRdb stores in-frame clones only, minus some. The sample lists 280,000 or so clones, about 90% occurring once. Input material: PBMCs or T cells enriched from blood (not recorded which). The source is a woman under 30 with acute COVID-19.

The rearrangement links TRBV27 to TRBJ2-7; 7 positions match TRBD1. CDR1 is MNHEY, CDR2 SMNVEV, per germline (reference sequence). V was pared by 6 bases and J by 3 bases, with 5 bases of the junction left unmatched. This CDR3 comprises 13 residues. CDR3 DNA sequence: TGTGCCAGCAGCGGACAGGCCCTCTACGAGCAGTACTTC. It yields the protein CASSGQALYEQYF.

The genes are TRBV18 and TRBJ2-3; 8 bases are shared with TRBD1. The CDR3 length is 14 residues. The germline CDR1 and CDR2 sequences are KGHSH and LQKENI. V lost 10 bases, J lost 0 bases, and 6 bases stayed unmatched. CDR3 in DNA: TGTGCCACAGGGGGCTACCGAAGCACAGATACGCAGTATTTT. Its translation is CATGGYRSTDTQYF.

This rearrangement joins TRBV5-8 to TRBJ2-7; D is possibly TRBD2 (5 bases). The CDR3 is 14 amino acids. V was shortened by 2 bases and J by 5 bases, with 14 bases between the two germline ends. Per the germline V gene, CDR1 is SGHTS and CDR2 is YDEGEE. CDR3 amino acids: CASSLKREINEQYF. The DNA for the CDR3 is TGTGCCAGCAGCTTAAAAAGGGAGATAAACGAGCAGTACTTC.

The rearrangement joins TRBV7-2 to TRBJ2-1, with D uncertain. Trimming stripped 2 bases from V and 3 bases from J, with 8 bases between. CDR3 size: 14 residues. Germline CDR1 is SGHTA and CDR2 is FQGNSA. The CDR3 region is CASSLSGFYNEQFF. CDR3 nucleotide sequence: TGTGCCAGCAGCTTATCCGGGTTCTACAATGAGCAGTTCTTC.

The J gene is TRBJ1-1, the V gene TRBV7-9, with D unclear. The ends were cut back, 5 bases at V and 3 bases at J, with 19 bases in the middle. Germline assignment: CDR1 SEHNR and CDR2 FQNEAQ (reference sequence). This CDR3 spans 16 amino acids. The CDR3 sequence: CASSLREREDDTEAFF. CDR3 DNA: TGTGCCAGCAGCCTACGCGAAAGGGAGGATGACACTGAAGCTTTCTTT.

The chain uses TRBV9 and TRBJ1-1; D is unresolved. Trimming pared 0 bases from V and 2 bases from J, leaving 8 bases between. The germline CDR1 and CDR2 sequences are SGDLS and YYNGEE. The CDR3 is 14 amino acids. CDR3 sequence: CASSVAPVNTEAFF. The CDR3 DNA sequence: TGTGCCAGCAGCGTAGCACCGGTAAACACTGAAGCTTTCTTT.

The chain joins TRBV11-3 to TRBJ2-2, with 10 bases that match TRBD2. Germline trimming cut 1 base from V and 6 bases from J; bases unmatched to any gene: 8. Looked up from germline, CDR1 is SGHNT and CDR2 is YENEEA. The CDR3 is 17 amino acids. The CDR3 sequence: CASSLGDLAGDSGELFF. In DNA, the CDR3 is TGTGCCAGCAGCTTAGGAGACCTAGCGGGAGACTCCGGGGAGCTGTTTTTT.

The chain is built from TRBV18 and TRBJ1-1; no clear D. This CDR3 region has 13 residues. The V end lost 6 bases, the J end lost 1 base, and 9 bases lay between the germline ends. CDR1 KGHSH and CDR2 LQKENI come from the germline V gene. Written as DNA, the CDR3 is TGTGCCAGCTCCCAGGCAAGGAACACTGAAGCTTTCTTT. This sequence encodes CASSQARNTEAFF.

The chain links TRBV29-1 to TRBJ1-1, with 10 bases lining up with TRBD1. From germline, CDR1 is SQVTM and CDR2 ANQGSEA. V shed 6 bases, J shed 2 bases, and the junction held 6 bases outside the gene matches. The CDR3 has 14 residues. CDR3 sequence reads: CSVTRTGGNTEAFF. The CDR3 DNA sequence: TGCAGCGTAACACGGACAGGGGGAAACACTGAAGCTTTCTTT.

The CDR3 DNA follows: TGTGCCAGCAGCTTCGTCCCAGTGACCAGGGGATTCGGCAATGAGCAGTTCTTC. Protein product: CASSFVPVTRGFGNEQFF. This chain links TRBV7-3 with TRBJ2-1, with D perhaps matching TRBD1 (6 bases). Deletions cut 3 bases from V and 6 bases from J, with 24 bases between. The CDR3 has 18 amino acids. Germline CDR1 is SGHTA and CDR2 is FQGTGA.

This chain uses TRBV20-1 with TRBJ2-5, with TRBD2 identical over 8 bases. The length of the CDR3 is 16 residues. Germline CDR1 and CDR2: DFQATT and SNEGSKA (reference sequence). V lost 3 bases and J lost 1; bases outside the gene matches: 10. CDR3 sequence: CSASSTGGRPQETQYF. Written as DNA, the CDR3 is TGCAGTGCTAGTTCGACGGGAGGGAGACCCCAAGAGACCCAGTACTTC.

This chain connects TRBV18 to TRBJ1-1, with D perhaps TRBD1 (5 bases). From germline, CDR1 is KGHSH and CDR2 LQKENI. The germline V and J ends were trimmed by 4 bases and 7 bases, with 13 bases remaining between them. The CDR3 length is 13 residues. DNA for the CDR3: TGTGCCAGCTCACAACAGGAAAACTATGAAGCTTTCTTT. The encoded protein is CASSQQENYEAFF.

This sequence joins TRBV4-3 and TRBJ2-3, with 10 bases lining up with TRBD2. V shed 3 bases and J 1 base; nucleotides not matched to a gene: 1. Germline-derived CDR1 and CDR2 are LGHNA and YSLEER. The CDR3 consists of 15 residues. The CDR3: CASSHLAGGTDTQYF. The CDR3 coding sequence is TGCGCCAGCAGCCACCTAGCGGGAGGCACAGATACGCAGTATTTT.

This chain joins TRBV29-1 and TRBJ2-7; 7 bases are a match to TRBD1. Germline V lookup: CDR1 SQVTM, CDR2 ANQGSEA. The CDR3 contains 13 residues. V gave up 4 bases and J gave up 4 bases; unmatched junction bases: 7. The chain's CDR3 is CSVVRDSPYEQYF. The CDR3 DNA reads TGCAGCGTTGTCCGGGACAGTCCTTACGAGCAGTACTTC.

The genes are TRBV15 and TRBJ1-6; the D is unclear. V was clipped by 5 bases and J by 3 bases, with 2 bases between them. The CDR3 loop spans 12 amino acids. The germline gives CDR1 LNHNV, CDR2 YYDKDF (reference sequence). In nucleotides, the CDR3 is TGTGCCACCAGCCGCTATAATTCACCCCTCCACTTT. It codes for CATSRYNSPLHF.

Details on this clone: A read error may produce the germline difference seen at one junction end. The CDR3 DNA reads TGTGCCAGCAGCCAGGGACAGGGGAAGACTTTT. Translating it yields CASSQGQGKTF. The chain recombines TRBV6-5 with TRBJ1-1, with 10 bases matching TRBD1. The CDR3 spans 11 residues. From germline, CDR1 is MNHEY and CDR2 SVGAGI.